These 19 T cell receptor beta chains were all obtained from the same sample, sequenced in a study of cytomegalovirus exposure and HLA in healthy donors. A multiplex PCR was run with 60 Vbeta primers and 13 Jbeta primers. Assay used: immunoSEQ multiplex PCR; TCRdb lists only in-frame clones, some missing. Found here are about 150,000 clones, roughly 74% of them singletons; the top ten hold approximately 2.6%. Specimen: PBMCs. Every receptor here comes from a man aged 18 to 29 in good health and CMV-seronegative.

The chain is built from TRBV15 and TRBJ1-3, with a tentative D call TRBD1 (5 bases). The ends were cut back, 5 bases at V and 0 bases at J, with 14 bases in the middle. The CDR3 is 16 amino acids. CDR1 and CDR2 (germline): LNHNV, YYDKDF (reference sequence). The CDR3: CATSAGTLPSGNTIYF. The DNA of the CDR3 is TGTGCCACCAGCGCCGGGACTTTACCCTCTGGAAACACCATATATTTT.

V gene TRBV6-1 combines with J gene TRBJ1-2; possible D gene TRBD1, 6 bases. Germline CDR1 MNHNS, CDR2 SASEGT. V lost 9 bases to trimming and J lost 2 bases, with 13 bases between them. The CDR3 covers 13 residues. The CDR3 here is CASSQGQNYGYTF. The CDR3 region has the DNA TGTGCCAGTTCTCAGGGGCAGAACTATGGCTACACCTTC.

The rearrangement links TRBV14 to TRBJ1-2, with a tentative D call TRBD1 (6 bases). The CDR3 consists of 14 residues. The germline V gene has CDR1 SGHDN and CDR2 FVKESK. Between the trimmed V and J ends, which lost 0 bases and 3 bases, there was a span of 8 bases. CDR3: CASSQDNRDYGYTF. In DNA form, the CDR3 reads TGTGCCAGCAGCCAAGATAACAGGGACTATGGCTACACCTTC.

Regarding this clone: The junction and the germline gene differ at one end; a read error may be behind it. Other DNA sequences in the sample encode the same CDR3. CDR3 nucleotide sequence: TGCGCCAGCAGCTTGACAGGGACGGCCGAGCAGTATTTC. Amino acids: CASSLTGTAEQYF. The chain couples TRBV5-1 to TRBJ2-7, with TRBD1 as a possible D gene (6 bases). Germline CDR1 reads SGHRS; CDR2 reads YFSETQ. The CDR3 is made up of 13 amino acids.

The V call is TRBV5-4, the J call TRBJ1-1, with no clear D. The CDR3 covers 14 residues. Trimming stripped 1 base from V and 1 base from J, with 8 bases between. Germline CDR1 SGHNT, CDR2 YYREEE (reference sequence). CDR3 nucleotides: TGTGCCAGCAGCTTGCCAGGAGGGAACACTGAAGCTTTCTTT. It translates to CASSLPGGNTEAFF.

This chain connects TRBV7-9 to TRBJ1-3, with no clear D. The CDR3 has 14 residues. V was trimmed by 0 bases and J by 8 bases, leaving 11 bases between them. Germline V gene lookup returns CDR1 SEHNR and CDR2 FQNEAQ (reference sequence). The CDR3 bases are TGTGCCAGCAGCTTAGCCGGTCAACTTCACACCATATATTTT. Protein product: CASSLAGQLHTIYF. The complete variable domain, with remaining parts taken from reference TRBV7-9 and TRBJ1-3, reads DTGVSQNPRHKITKRGQNVTFRCDPISEHNRLYWYRQTLGQGPEFLTYFQNEAQLEKSRLLSDRFSAERPKGSFSTLEIQRTEQGDSAMYLCASSLAGQLHTIYFGEGSWLTVV.

J is TRBJ1-5 and V is TRBV19, with 8 nucleotides matching TRBD1. From germline, CDR1 is LNHDA and CDR2 SQIVND (reference sequence). The CDR3 covers 16 residues. The V segment lost 4 bases and the J segment 6 bases; nucleotides outside the gene matches: 11. The CDR3 DNA sequence: TGTGCCAGTAGTACCCGGACAGGGTATGGATCTCAGCCCCAGCATTTT. This encodes CASSTRTGYGSQPQHF.

This clone was counted between two and nine times. This chain joins TRBV10-1 and TRBJ1-6, with 7 bases that match TRBD1. The germline V gene encodes CDR1 WNHNN and CDR2 SYGVQD (reference sequence). The CDR3 sequence is 13 residues long. The V gene end was trimmed by 5 bases and the J gene end by 9 bases; junction bases not matched to a gene: 4. Here the CDR3 DNA reads TGCGCCAGCAGTACGACAGGGCTTTCACCCCTCCACTTT. This encodes CASSTTGLSPLHF.

The V call is TRBV2, the J call TRBJ2-1; TRBD1 is a possible D gene (6 bases). From germline, CDR1 is SNHLY and CDR2 FYNNEI. This CDR3 spans 12 amino acids. The V end lost 1 base, the J end lost 13 bases, and 11 bases lay between the germline ends. The CDR3 DNA is TGTGCCAGCAGTGAAGACAGGGCAGGCCAGTTCTTC. It encodes CASSEDRAGQFF. Variable domain in full (rest from reference TRBV2 and TRBJ2-1): EPEVTQTPSHQVTQMGQEVILRCVPISNHLYFYWYRQILGQKVEFLVSFYNNEISEKSEIFDDQFSVERPDGSNFTLKIRSTKLEDSAMYFCASSEDRAGQFFGPGTRLTVL.

This chain connects TRBV4-3 to TRBJ2-2; 9 bases align to TRBD2. The ends lost 0 bases at V and 3 bases at J; junction bases unmatched: 20. From germline, CDR1 is LGHNA and CDR2 YSLEER. The CDR3 is 22 amino acids. The CDR3 protein is CASSQDLGLPSGVRADTGELFF. CDR3 coding DNA: TGCGCCAGCAGCCAAGATCTTGGATTGCCTAGCGGGGTCCGAGCGGACACCGGGGAGCTGTTTTTT.

In the case of this clone: A read error may produce the germline difference seen at one junction end. J is TRBJ2-6 and V is TRBV9, with D perhaps matching TRBD1 (5 bases). This CDR3 region has 18 residues. Per the germline V gene, CDR1 is SGDLS and CDR2 is YYNGEE. CDR3 amino acids: CASSVEIGPLYGANGLTF. CDR3 in DNA: TGTGCCAGCAGCGTAGAAATAGGGCCCTTGTATGGGGCCAACGGCCTGACTTTC.

This clone was counted between two and nine times. The junction and the germline gene differ at one end; a read error may be behind it. V and J are TRBV5-1 and TRBJ2-2, with TRBD2 as a possible D gene (5 bases). Germline V gene data show CDR1 as SGHRS and CDR2 as YFSETQ. The CDR3 is 15 residues long. The CDR3 DNA sequence: TGCGCCAGCAGCTTGGAACAGTGCGAACACCGGGGAGCTGTTTTT. This codes for CASSLEQCEHRGAVF.

This sequence joins TRBV12-5 and TRBJ1-2; D is unresolved. The CDR3 length is 13 residues. V was trimmed by 2 bases and J by 8 bases, leaving 12 bases between them. Germline-derived CDR1 and CDR2 are LGHNT and FRNRAP. The CDR3, as DNA: TGTGCTAGTGGTTTGAGCGGGTCTTTGGGCTACACCTTC. It is translated as CASGLSGSLGYTF.

The rearrangement joins TRBV6-5 to TRBJ1-5; tentatively, D is TRBD1 (5 bases). V was shortened by 2 bases and J by 5 bases, with 13 bases between the two germline ends. CDR1 and CDR2 (germline): MNHEY, SVGAGI. The length of the CDR3 is 15 residues. The CDR3 sequence: CASSYGADKHQPQHF. For the CDR3, the DNA is TGTGCCAGCAGTTACGGGGCAGACAAACATCAGCCCCAGCATTTT.

The chain is built from TRBV18 and TRBJ1-3; TRBD1 might be the D (5 bases). V was trimmed by 8 bases and J by 0 bases, leaving 8 bases between them. CDR1 KGHSH and CDR2 LQKENI come from the germline V gene. The CDR3 covers 13 residues. The CDR3, as DNA: TGTGCCAGCCGCAGGGACTCTGGAAACACCATATATTTT. It encodes CASRRDSGNTIYF.

The V call is TRBV7-6, the J call TRBJ2-2; D might be TRBD2 (5 bases). The germline V and J ends were trimmed by 0 bases and 0 bases, with 8 bases remaining between them. The CDR3 runs 16 residues. Germline CDR1 is SGHVS and CDR2 is FNYEAQ. In DNA form, the CDR3 reads TGTGCCAGCAGCTTAGCGAGGGCACCGAACACCGGGGAGCTGTTTTTT. Residues: CASSLARAPNTGELFF.

J is TRBJ1-1 and V is TRBV7-2; 7 bases agree with TRBD1. The CDR3 is 15 residues long. Germline V lookup: CDR1 SGHTA, CDR2 FQGNSA. J lost 1 base, V lost 3 bases, and 5 bases had no gene match. CDR3 in amino acids: CASSFVRTGNTEAFF. The CDR3 nucleotides are TGTGCCAGCAGCTTTGTACGGACAGGGAACACTGAAGCTTTCTTT.

The chain carries TRBV6-1 and TRBJ1-2, with 9 nucleotides matching TRBD1. The CDR3 has 14 amino acids. The germline CDR1 and CDR2 sequences are MNHNS and SASEGT. V lost 5 bases to trimming and J lost 5 bases; unmatched junction nucleotides: 6. The CDR3, as DNA: TGTGCCAGCAGTTCCCAGGACAGGGGTTATGGCTACACCTTC. This translates into CASSSQDRGYGYTF.

V is TRBV23-1 and J is TRBJ2-2; a weak D match, TRBD1 (5 bases). TRBV23-1 counts as an open reading frame of uncertain function. This CDR3 contains 14 residues. Between the trimmed V and J ends, which lost 5 bases and 4 bases, there was a span of 11 bases. The CDR3, as DNA: TGCGCCAGCAGTGGGGCAGAGATCACCGGGGAGCTGTTTTTT. This translates into CASSGAEITGELFF.